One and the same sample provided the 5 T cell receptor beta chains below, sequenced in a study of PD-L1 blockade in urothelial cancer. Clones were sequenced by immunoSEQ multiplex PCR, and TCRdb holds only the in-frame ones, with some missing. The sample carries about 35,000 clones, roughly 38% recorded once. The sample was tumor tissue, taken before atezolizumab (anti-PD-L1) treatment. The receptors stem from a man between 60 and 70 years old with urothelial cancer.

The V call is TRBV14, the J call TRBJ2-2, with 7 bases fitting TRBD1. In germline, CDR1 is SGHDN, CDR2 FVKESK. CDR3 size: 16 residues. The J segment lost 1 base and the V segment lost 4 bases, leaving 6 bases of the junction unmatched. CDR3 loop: CASSLRGTLNTGELFF. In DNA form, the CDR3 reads TGTGCCAGCAGCCTCAGGGGGACCTTGAACACCGGGGAGCTGTTTTTT. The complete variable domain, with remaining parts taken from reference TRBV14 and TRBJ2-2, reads EAGVTQFPSHSVIEKGQTVTLRCDPISGHDNLYWYRRVMGKEIKFLLHFVKESKQDESGMPNNRFLAERTGGTYSTLKVQPAELEDSGVYFCASSLRGTLNTGELFFGEGSRLTVL.

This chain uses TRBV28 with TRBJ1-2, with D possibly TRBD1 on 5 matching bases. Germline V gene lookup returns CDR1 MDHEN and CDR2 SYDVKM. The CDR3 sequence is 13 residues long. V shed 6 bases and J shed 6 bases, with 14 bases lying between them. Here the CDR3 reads CASRLGTGNGYTF. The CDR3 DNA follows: TGTGCCAGCAGACTGGGGACTGGCAATGGCTACACCTTC.

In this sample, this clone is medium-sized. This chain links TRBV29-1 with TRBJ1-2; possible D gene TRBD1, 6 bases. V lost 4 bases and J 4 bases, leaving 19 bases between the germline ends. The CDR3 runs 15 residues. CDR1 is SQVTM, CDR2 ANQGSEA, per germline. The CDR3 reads CSVGAGADPLYGYTF. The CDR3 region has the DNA TGCAGCGTTGGGGCAGGGGCCGACCCCCTCTATGGCTACACCTTC.

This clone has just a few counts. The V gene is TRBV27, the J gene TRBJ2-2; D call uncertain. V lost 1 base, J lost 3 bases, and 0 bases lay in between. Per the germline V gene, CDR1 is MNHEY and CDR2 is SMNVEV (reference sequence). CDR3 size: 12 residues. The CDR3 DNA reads TGTGCCAGCAGTTTATACACCGGGGAGCTGTTTTTT. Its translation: CASSLYTGELFF.

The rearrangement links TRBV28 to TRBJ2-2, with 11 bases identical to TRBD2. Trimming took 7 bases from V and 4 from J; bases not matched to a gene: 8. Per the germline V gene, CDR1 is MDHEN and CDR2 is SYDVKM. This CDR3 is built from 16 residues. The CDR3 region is CASIGWLAGGTGELFF. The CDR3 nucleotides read TGTGCCAGCATAGGCTGGCTAGCGGGAGGCACCGGGGAGCTGTTTTTT.